This T cell receptor beta chain stems from a study of cytomegalovirus exposure and HLA in healthy donors. Study-wide points: Indistinguishable V segments such as TRBV6-2 and TRBV6-3 were excluded. It was only CMV serostatus that was available as immune exposure information.

Regarding this clone: Its specificity is not known.

Use of 60 Vbeta and 13 Jbeta primers characterized the PCR. Clones were read by immunoSEQ multiplex PCR, and TCRdb kept only the in-frame ones, dropping some. The listing records approximately 120,000 clones. The CDR3 sequence is 18 residues long. The germline V gene has CDR1 MDHEN and CDR2 SYDVKM. Trimming took 5 bases from V and 2 from J; bases not matched to a gene: 14. This sequence joins TRBV28 and TRBJ2-5; 10 bases agree with TRBD1. This clonotype originated in a man younger than 30 in good health and CMV-seronegative. The sequenced sample was PBMCs. The CDR3, as DNA: TGTGCCAGCAGTACCGACAGGGGGCAGCCGGAACAGCAAGAGACCCAGTACTTC. This encodes CASSTDRGQPEQQETQYF.